The 13 T cell receptor beta chains below were found in one sample sequenced in a study of blood T cells in healthy people across ages. Through a sample-barcoded 5' primer and a J-beta primer mix, a second PCR was run for roughly 7 to 12 cycles. One entry per CDR3 protein results from TCRdb running MiXCR on the 5' RACE reads. The sample holds 1.8 million or so distinct CDR3 sequences, about two fifths seen once. The material sequenced was blood. The source of these receptors is a human donor in good health.

This clonotype was counted only a few times. CDR3 amino acids: CASSLRRQTANYGYTF. The CDR3 coding sequence is TGTGCCAGCAGCTTAAGGAGACAGACCGCTAACTATGGCTACACCTTC. The rearrangement uses TRBV7-2 and TRBJ1-2; D is possibly TRBD1 (5 bases). Looked up from germline, CDR1 is SGHTA and CDR2 is FQGNSA. The V and J ends lost 2 bases and 0 bases respectively, with 13 bases between them. The CDR3 is made up of 16 amino acids.

The rearrangement links TRBV4-3 to TRBJ2-3; maybe TRBD2 (5 bases). This CDR3 contains 16 residues. The V gene lost 0 bases and the J gene lost 4 bases, with 14 bases spanning the gap. Germline assignment: CDR1 LGHNA and CDR2 YSLEER. The CDR3 nucleotides are TGCGCCAGCAGCCAAGAAGGTAGCCAGGAGGCAGATACGCAGTATTTT. Its translation is CASSQEGSQEADTQYF.

This chain joins TRBV6-5 and TRBJ2-7, with D perhaps TRBD1 or TRBD2 (5 bases each). With 6 bases removed from V and 8 bases from J, the gap between germline ends came to 20 bases. The CDR3 has 14 residues. Germline lookup yields CDR1 MNHEY and CDR2 SVGAGI. CDR3 region: CASRVRDGPNQQYF. The CDR3 DNA sequence: TGTGCCAGCAGAGTACGGGACGGACCTAATCAGCAGTACTTC.

The V and J genes are TRBV5-1 and TRBJ2-7; no definite D call. The CDR3 loop spans 14 amino acids. V was trimmed by 4 bases and J by 0 bases, leaving 11 bases between them. The germline CDR1 and CDR2 sequences are SGHRS and YFSETQ. The CDR3 region has the DNA TGCGCCAGCAGCCTCTACCAGAGCTCCTACGAGCAGTACTTC. Translated, it gives CASSLYQSSYEQYF.

In its sample, this clonotype was seen a few times. This chain links TRBV7-9 with TRBJ2-1, with TRBD2 matching over 9 bases. J was trimmed by 5 bases and V by 5 bases; bases with no gene match: 10. This CDR3 comprises 16 residues. Germline CDR1 reads SEHNR; CDR2 reads FQNEAQ (reference sequence). The CDR3 DNA reads as TGTGCCAGCAGCCCAACAGCGGGGGGAATGGACAATGAGCAGTTCTTC. Its protein is CASSPTAGGMDNEQFF.

The V and J genes are TRBV21-1 and TRBJ1-1; TRBD1, the table's D call, lacks a check against the DNA. TRBV21-1 is a pseudogene locus. The CDR3 is 13 amino acids. CDR3 protein: CASSKRARREAFF. CDR3 nucleotides: TGTGCCAGCAGCAAAAGGGCGAGGCGTGAAGCTTTCTTT.

The rearrangement links TRBV9 to TRBJ2-7; 7 bases line up with TRBD1. CDR1 is SGDLS and CDR2 is YYNGEE in the germline V gene. J gave up 6 bases and V 3 bases, and 12 bases lay outside the gene matches. This CDR3 region has 15 residues. DNA of the CDR3: TGTGCCAGCAGCGAACACAGGGGCTCGGTGGCCGAGCAGTACTTC. It encodes CASSEHRGSVAEQYF.

CDR3: CASSEVGALGGYTF. CDR3 in DNA: TGTGCCAGCAGTGAGGTCGGGGCTTTGGGTGGCTACACCTTC. The V and J genes are TRBV25-1 and TRBJ1-2, with a possible D match to TRBD1 (5 bases). In germline, CDR1 is MGHDK, CDR2 SYGVNS. The CDR3 spans 14 residues. V gave up 3 bases and J gave up 7 bases, with 15 bases separating them.

This clonotype was detected only a few times. The chain is built from TRBV20-1 and TRBJ2-1, with 13 positions matching TRBD2. Trimming removed 5 bases from V and 3 bases from J; junction bases left unmatched: 1. CDR3 length: 14 amino acids. Germline CDR1 and CDR2: DFQATT and SNEGSKA (reference sequence). The CDR3 is CSAWTSGGYNEQFF. For the CDR3, the DNA is TGCAGTGCTTGGACTAGCGGGGGCTACAATGAGCAGTTCTTC.

V gene TRBV12-5 combines with J gene TRBJ2-1; TRBD1 matches 12 bases. The CDR3 is made up of 16 amino acids. Germline CDR1 reads LGHNT; CDR2 reads FRNRAP. The junction had 9 bases not matched to a gene; V was cut back by 2 bases and J by 10 bases. CDR3 in amino acids: CASGLSGTGGSQEQFF. The CDR3 DNA is TGTGCTAGTGGTTTGTCCGGGACAGGGGGCTCGCAGGAGCAGTTCTTC.

V gene TRBV20-1 combines with J gene TRBJ1-4, with D unclear. In germline, CDR1 is DFQATT, CDR2 SNEGSKA (reference sequence). This CDR3 is built from 11 residues. With 3 bases removed from V and 6 bases from J, the gap between germline ends came to 5 bases. The CDR3 protein is CSARVYEKLFF. CDR3 nucleotides: TGCAGTGCTAGGGTTTATGAAAAACTGTTTTTT.

This clonotype has just a few counts. The rearrangement uses TRBV10-3 and TRBJ2-3, with 13 bases identical to TRBD2. Looked up from germline, CDR1 is ENHRY and CDR2 is SYGVKD. This CDR3 region has 20 residues. V was clipped by 4 bases and J by 2 bases; unmatched bases: 15. CDR3 bases: TGTGCCATCAGTGGCGTTATAAGACTAGCGGGGGGCATACACACAGATACGCAGTATTTT. This encodes CAISGVIRLAGGIHTDTQYF.

The CDR3 loop is CASSVMSDTQYF. Here the CDR3 DNA reads TGTGCCAGCAGCGTAATGTCAGATACGCAGTATTTT. The chain is built from TRBV7-9 and TRBJ2-3; the D is unclear. From germline, CDR1 is SEHNR and CDR2 FQNEAQ (reference sequence). The CDR3 has 12 residues. The V and J ends lost 5 bases and 4 bases respectively, with 7 bases between them.